Sequencing of this T cell receptor beta chain was carried out in a study of metastatic and nonmetastatic thyroid tumors. This clone appeared many times. The CDR3 has 15 amino acids. Per germline, CDR1 DFQATT and CDR2 SNEGSKA (reference sequence). V was pared by 0 bases and J by 2 bases, with 14 bases between. Using MiXCR, TCRdb re-called clones from the PCR reads. This sample has about 22,000 clones, with 23% found just once. Before thyroid surgery, none of the patients had received any treatment. V is TRBV20-1 and J is TRBJ2-7; the D gene is possibly TRBD2 (6 bases). What was sequenced was blood. The sequence was obtained from a male donor with papillary thyroid cancer or a benign thyroid nodule (not recorded which). Some clones in this sample may be carry-over from other donors' samples. Here the CDR3 reads CSARDLKEGPYEQYF. The CDR3 DNA reads as TGCAGTGCTAGAGATCTAAAGGAGGGCCCCTACGAGCAGTACTTC.